This T cell receptor beta chain was sequenced for a study of shared clonotypes between healthy human individuals. Study results and limitations: With several donors compared, around 5% of naive CD4 clonotypes were shared.

TCRdb keeps only in-frame clones here, not all; method: immunoSEQ multiplex PCR. The table has roughly 2.4 million clones, approximately 96% seen once. Points on this clone: Its specificity is unknown.

The length of the CDR3 is 15 residues. With 1 base clipped from V and 9 bases from J, the junction kept 6 bases outside the gene matches. CDR1 and CDR2 from the germline V gene are SGDLS and YYNGEE. The sample consisted of naive CD4+ T cells sorted from blood. Subset denoted: CD45RA+ positively selected. The origin of this receptor is a man aged 18 to 30 in good health. The V gene is TRBV9, the J gene TRBJ2-1; 11 bases are shared with TRBD2. The CDR3 loop reads CASSVQTSGSPEQFF. The CDR3, as DNA: TGTGCCAGCAGCGTACAAACTAGCGGGAGTCCTGAGCAGTTCTTC.